The 2 T cell receptor beta chains below come from one sample, sequenced in a study of T cell responses to AZD1222 COVID-19 vaccine (TCRdb year 2021). The library came from the immunoSEQ multiplex PCR assay. The clones in this table, taken by TCRdb from immuneACCESS, are in-frame only. Not every clone is retained; where verified, under half of the shortfall comes from an unresolved V gene, and the cause of the rest is unknown. The sample yields some 150,000 clones; 93% were counted once. The ten largest clonotypes hold over 0.8% of the sample. The sample's time point label, decoded: baseline before first vaccination. Sequenced material: peripheral blood, taken on day 0 of AZD1222 vaccination. Receptors were obtained from an adult in good health.

The CDR3 coding sequence is TGTGCCAGCAGCACCCCAAAAGGACTAGCGGGGACGACGGCCTACGAGCAGTACTTC. Amino acids: CASSTPKGLAGTTAYEQYF. The rearrangement links TRBV28 to TRBJ2-7, with TRBD2 matching over 12 bases. CDR1 and CDR2 from the germline V gene are MDHEN and SYDVKM. This CDR3 spans 19 amino acids. J lost 2 bases, V lost 6 bases, and 17 bases had no gene match.

The count of this clone is one. The rearrangement joins TRBV10-3 to TRBJ2-5; 8 bases are a match to TRBD2. Germline values: CDR1 ENHRY, CDR2 SYGVKD. With V trimmed by 3 bases and J by 4 bases, 7 bases remained unmatched. This CDR3 spans 15 amino acids. The CDR3 protein is CAISDFGGERETQYF. DNA for the CDR3: TGTGCCATCAGTGATTTCGGGGGGGAAAGAGAGACCCAGTACTTC.